Listed below are T cell receptor beta chains from one sample, sequenced in a study of blood T cell repertoires in COVID-19. Repertoires were generated with immunoSEQ multiplex PCR, while TCRdb's copy carries only in-frame clones and drops some. Among nearly 200,000 clones, around 80% were seen once, and the ten largest hold about 20%. The sample comprised peripheral blood. Every receptor here comes from a human donor in a cohort sampled during active COVID-19. Both conserved end residues are part of each CDR3. The D gene is left open where the match is weak. Size values are once, few and many counts, or a class for expanded clones, and some rows have none.

V	J	size	D	CDR3	DNA
TRBV15	TRBJ2-5	NA	NA	CATSRRQGGETQYF	TGTGCCACCAGCAGACGACAGGGAGGAGAGACCCAGTACTTC
TRBV10-3	TRBJ1-2	NA	NA	CAIRADTIDGYTF	TGTGCCATCAGAGCTGACACGATCGATGGCTACACCTTC
TRBV12-3/TRBV12-4	TRBJ1-6	once	NA	CASSSRDNSPLHF	TGTGCCAGCAGTTCCCGGGATAATTCACCCCTCCACTTT
TRBV14	TRBJ2-2	NA	NA	CASSRNRDTGELFF	TGTGCCAGCAGCCGAAACAGGGATACCGGGGAGCTGTTTTTT
TRBV7-8	TRBJ1-5	NA	NA	CASSLRGGEPQHF	TGTGCCAGCAGCTTGAGAGGGGGTGAGCCCCAGCATTTT
TRBV10-3	TRBJ1-1	NA	TRBD1	CAITYDRANTEAFF	TGTGCCATCACATACGACAGGGCGAACACTGAAGCTTTCTTT
TRBV5-1	TRBJ1-1	few	NA	CASSLVGGAAEAFF	TGCGCCAGCAGCTTGGTCGGGGGAGCCGCTGAAGCTTTCTTT
TRBV18	TRBJ1-2	NA	TRBD1	CASSQGTGGESYGYTF	TGTGCCAGCTCACAGGGGACAGGGGGCGAAAGCTATGGCTACACCTTC
TRBV19	TRBJ2-5	NA	TRBD1	CASSISRQGGETQYF	TGTGCCAGTAGTATTTCCAGACAGGGCGGGGAGACCCAGTACTTC
TRBV3-1/TRBV3-2	TRBJ1-3	NA	NA	CASSPRVGIGNTIYF	TGTGCCAGCAGCCCGAGGGTCGGGATAGGAAACACCATATATTTT